The 20 T cell receptor beta chains below all came from one sample that was sequenced in a study of post-analysis software for immune sequencing data. Study findings and constraints: TRBV5-6, TRBV5-1 and TRBV20-1 were among four to six TRBV segments more frequent in patients than controls.

Prepared libraries of TCR beta cDNA carried unique molecular identifiers. TCRdb fed the PCR reads into MiXCR, producing one record per CDR3 protein. Of almost 700,000 distinct CDR3 sequences listed, 55% to 60% were seen once; the top ten hold around 11%. For these receptors, no antigen is known. The specimen sequenced was blood. These receptors all stem from a girl between 2 and 10 years old with multiple sclerosis.

The rearrangement uses TRBV5-1 and TRBJ1-2, with D unresolved. The CDR3 is 13 residues long. Trimming shortened V by 0 bases and J by 6 bases, and 9 bases separated the two germline ends. Germline-derived CDR1 and CDR2 are SGHRS and YFSETQ. The CDR3 loop reads CASSLDELNGYTF. The DNA for the CDR3 is TGCGCCAGCAGCTTGGACGAGCTTAATGGCTACACCTTC.

CDR3 in amino acids: CATRDGTSTDTQYF. The DNA of the CDR3 is TGCGCCACCAGAGACGGGACTAGCACAGATACGCAGTATTTT. The chain joins TRBV5-1 to TRBJ2-3, with a weak D call TRBD2 (6 bases). The CDR3 extends over 14 amino acids. V dropped 9 bases and J dropped 0 bases, with 14 bases sitting between them. The germline V gene has CDR1 SGHRS and CDR2 YFSETQ. Supplemented by reference TRBV5-1 and TRBJ2-3, the full variable domain reads KAGVTQTPRYLIKTRGQQVTLSCSPISGHRSVSWYQQTPGQGLQFLFEYFSETQRNKGNFPGRFSGRQFSNSRSEMNVSTLELGDSALYLCATRDGTSTDTQYFGPGTRLTVL.

The rearrangement uses TRBV5-1 and TRBJ1-5; 11 nucleotides agree with TRBD1. Trimming at V came to 3 bases and at J to 5 bases, leaving 4 bases not matched to a gene. The CDR3 totals 15 residues. Germline values: CDR1 SGHRS, CDR2 YFSETQ. The CDR3 protein is CASSSGQGDYQPQHF. Written as DNA, the CDR3 is TGCGCCAGCAGCTCGGGACAGGGGGACTATCAGCCCCAGCATTTT.

The genes are TRBV10-3 and TRBJ2-2, with D perhaps matching TRBD1 (5 bases). The CDR3 loop spans 12 amino acids. V shed 8 bases and J shed 6 bases, with 10 bases lying between them. CDR1 is ENHRY, CDR2 SYGVKD, per germline. The CDR3 nucleotides read TGTGCCATCGGCGACAGTCCCGGGGAGCTGTTTTTT. Protein product: CAIGDSPGELFF.

The sample holds a few counts of this clonotype. V is TRBV5-1 and J is TRBJ2-7, with 8 bases matching TRBD2. Germline CDR1 reads SGHRS; CDR2 reads YFSETQ. The length of the CDR3 is 14 residues. V gave up 3 bases and J gave up 7 bases; unmatched junction bases: 9. The CDR3 DNA sequence: TGCGCCAGCAGCTGGACCGGGACTAGGGGTGAGCAGTACTTC. Amino acid sequence: CASSWTGTRGEQYF.

The J gene is TRBJ2-5, the V gene TRBV12-3 or TRBV12-4; TRBD1 matches at 7 bases. The DNA end favors TRBJ2-7, so the J call may be wrong. The CDR3 totals 14 residues. The CDR3 loop reads CASSNLQGRNEQYF. The CDR3 DNA reads TGTGCCAGCAGCAATTTACAGGGGCGGAACGAGCAGTACTTC.

This chain joins TRBV20-1 and TRBJ2-7; 10 bases are a match to TRBD2. The CDR3 is made up of 16 amino acids. J gave up 1 base and V 2 bases, and 8 bases lay outside the gene matches. Germline assignment: CDR1 DFQATT and CDR2 SNEGSKA (reference sequence). This CDR3 reads CSARLAGARRSYEQYF. The CDR3 nucleotides read TGCAGTGCTAGACTAGCGGGAGCCCGAAGGTCCTACGAGCAGTACTTC.

In this sample, this clonotype turned up a few times. This chain joins TRBV29-1 and TRBJ1-6; no reliable D call. The CDR3 extends over 13 amino acids. Between the trimmed V and J ends, which lost 4 bases and 3 bases, there was a span of 7 bases. Germline V gene lookup returns CDR1 SQVTM and CDR2 ANQGSEA. CDR3 DNA sequence: TGCAGCGTTGGGACGGACTATAATTCACCCCTCCACTTT. Encoded protein: CSVGTDYNSPLHF.

The chain has TRBV10-3 and TRBJ1-2; no definite D call. The CDR3 is made up of 12 amino acids. Germline CDR1 is ENHRY and CDR2 is SYGVKD. V dropped 6 bases and J dropped 7 bases, with 12 bases sitting between them. For the CDR3, the DNA is TGTGCCATCAGCAATTACGACCGTGGCTACACCTTC. Translating it yields CAISNYDRGYTF.

This clonotype has only a few counts. The chain uses TRBV29-1 and TRBJ1-1; unclear D gene. CDR1 and CDR2 from the germline V gene are SQVTM and ANQGSEA. The CDR3 is made up of 11 amino acids. V was cut by 3 bases and J by 8 bases, with 10 bases left in between. CDR3 DNA: TGCAGCGTTGATTCTTTTCCCGAAGCTTTCTTT. Amino acids: CSVDSFPEAFF. The full variable domain, with the rest looked up from reference TRBV29-1 and TRBJ1-1, is SAVISQKPSRDICQRGTSLTIQCQVDSQVTMMFWYRQQPGQSLTLIATANQGSEATYESGFVIDKFPISRPNLTFSTLTVSNMSPEDSSIYLCSVDSFPEAFFGQGTRLTVV.

The chain combines TRBV9 with TRBJ2-1; 8 bases agree with TRBD2. V dropped 3 bases and J dropped 6; count of bases not matched to a gene: 11. The CDR3 consists of 16 residues. Germline V CDR1 and CDR2: SGDLS, YYNGEE. The CDR3 is CASSGPRLALRNEQFF. DNA of the CDR3: TGTGCCAGCAGCGGACCACGACTAGCGCTTCGCAATGAGCAGTTCTTC.

This clonotype was picked up a small number of times. The chain joins TRBV5-1 to TRBJ1-2, with TRBD1 identical over 8 bases. The CDR3 extends over 12 amino acids. Per the germline V gene, CDR1 is SGHRS and CDR2 is YFSETQ. The chain's CDR3 is CEDRVEGYGYTF. In DNA form, the CDR3 reads TGCGAGGACAGGGTTGAAGGCTATGGCTACACCTTC.

This clonotype was recorded only once. The chain couples TRBV21-1 to TRBJ2-5; no check of the table's D call, TRBD1, against the DNA was made. The end of the DNA aligns better with TRBJ2-7, so the J call may be wrong. TRBV21-1 is deemed a pseudogene. The CDR3 runs to 17 residues. The CDR3 DNA follows: TGTGCCAGCAGCAAGGTAGGGGATCAACCTGATTACTACGAGCAGTACTTC. It is translated as CASSKVGDQPDYYEQYF.

This clonotype was seen a single time. This chain joins TRBV7-3 and TRBJ2-1; no clear D. Germline assignment: CDR1 SGHTA and CDR2 FQGTGA. The CDR3 spans 15 residues. The V end lost 2 bases, the J end lost 4 bases, and 12 bases lay between the germline ends. The CDR3 here is CASSLQTGVYNEQFF. The CDR3 DNA reads as TGTGCCAGCAGCTTACAGACGGGCGTGTACAATGAGCAGTTCTTC.

The V call is TRBV20-1, the J call TRBJ2-3; 9 bases align to TRBD2. Germline CDR1 reads DFQATT; CDR2 reads SNEGSKA (reference sequence). Trimming took 4 bases from V and 1 from J; bases not matched to a gene: 6. The CDR3 contains 15 residues. The CDR3 spells CSATVTSGRTDTQYF. CDR3 DNA: TGCAGTGCTACGGTGACTAGCGGCCGCACAGATACGCAGTATTTT.

Only one count was recorded for this clonotype. The rearrangement joins TRBV29-1 to TRBJ1-2, with D possibly matching TRBD1 (6 bases). The germline gives CDR1 SQVTM, CDR2 ANQGSEA. Trimming removed 7 bases from V and 2 bases from J, with 14 bases in between. The CDR3 has 13 amino acids. The CDR3 loop reads CSDGPGANYGYTF. The CDR3 bases are TGCAGCGACGGGCCAGGGGCCAACTATGGCTACACCTTC.

The gene calls are TRBV4-3 and TRBJ2-1, with 11 positions matching TRBD2. Per germline, CDR1 LGHNA and CDR2 YSLEER. This CDR3 has 17 amino acids. The ends lost 0 bases at V and 7 bases at J; junction bases unmatched: 8. The CDR3 spells CASSQDLSGGAGNEQFF. DNA of the CDR3: TGCGCCAGCAGCCAAGATCTTAGCGGGGGGGCCGGAAATGAGCAGTTCTTC.

A few counts support this clonotype. In DNA, the CDR3 is TGTGCCAGCAGCTTGGAATGGGCGACTCCAGATACGCAGTATTTT. Protein sequence: CASSLEWATPDTQYF. The rearrangement links TRBV5-6 to TRBJ2-3; D is undetermined. Germline assignment: CDR1 SGHDT and CDR2 YYEEEE. V was pared by 0 bases and J by 4 bases, with 12 bases between. CDR3 size: 15 residues.

Worth noting for this clonotype: The CDR3 carries no conserved terminal phenylalanine or tryptophan, so it likely arises from a read error. The chain has TRBV6-1 and TRBJ2-1; maybe TRBD1 (6 bases). This CDR3 contains 16 residues. The germline CDR1 and CDR2 sequences are MNHNS and SASEGT. Trimming removed 2 bases at V and 4 bases at J, with 15 bases between. The CDR3 coding sequence is TGTGCCAGCAGTGAATGGGGGCCTGCGGTATACAATGAGCAGTTCGTC. This codes for CASSEWGPAVYNEQFV.

This clonotype was found once. The chain's CDR3 is CSPWTGKNNEQFF. CDR3 in DNA: TGCAGCCCCTGGACAGGGAAGAACAATGAGCAGTTCTTC. The rearrangement uses TRBV20-1 and TRBJ2-1; 8 nucleotides line up with TRBD1. This CDR3 contains 13 residues. Germline V gene sequence: CDR1 DFQATT, CDR2 SNEGSKA (reference sequence).